This T cell receptor beta chain was obtained from a study of T cell clonality in common variable immunodeficiency. Whole-study results and caveats: T cell subpopulation sequencing would be needed to explain CVID clonality. CVID subjects had higher TCRbeta clonality than healthy controls, most marked in about a third.

TCRdb's table, derived via immunoSEQ multiplex PCR, lists solely in-frame clones and lacks some. In total the sample includes 35,000 to 55,000 clones, none of them seen once. The sample holds many counts of this clone. The antigen remains undetermined. Sequencing ends 3 residues short of the CDR3 end; the germline J gene provides the rest. After removal of 2 bases from V and 6 bases from J, the junction contained 8 bases not matched to a gene. Germline V lookup: CDR1 LGHNA, CDR2 YNFKEQ. This CDR3 spans 16 amino acids. This receptor was taken from a person aged 18 to 75 in good health. The sequencing sample was made of peripheral blood mononuclear cells. V is TRBV4-2 and J is TRBJ2-7; 12 positions match TRBD1. CDR3 region: CASSQPLGQGASEQYF. CDR3 DNA (partial): TGTGCCAGCAGCCAACCCCTGGGACAGGGGGCATCCGAG.